Sequencing of this T cell receptor beta chain was carried out in a study of CXCR3-negative and CXCR3-positive naive CD8 T cells. In the study overall: Around 140 million TRB reads were obtained overall (about 1.5 +/- 0.3 million per library). Study results and caveats: TRBV-TRBJ usage was similar across naive CXCR3 subsets but distinct in memory cells. TCR interaction strength was inferred from TRB CDR3 physicochemistry, as CD5 matched across naive subsets. Similarly elevated diversity marked both naive subsets, with memory CD8+ cells showing far lower diversity.

It was by 5' RACE with UMI labels that the TRB cDNA libraries were prepared. TCRdb reworked the 5' RACE reads into one entry per CDR3 protein, no DNA. The sample yields about 38,000 distinct CDR3 sequences, of which the top ten take up 14%. As to this clonotype: The antigen remains undetermined.

The sequence came from a human donor in good health. Some clones in this sample may be carry-over from other donors' samples. Sequencing input: memory CD8+ T cells from blood.

CDR3 loop: CASNQQGLHNEQFF. The chain joins TRBV7-9 to TRBJ2-1. Germline CDR1 is SEHNR and CDR2 is FQNEAQ (reference sequence). The CDR3 consists of 14 residues.